Listed below are T cell receptor beta chains from one sample, sequenced in a study of blood T cell repertoires in COVID-19. Profiled with immunoSEQ multiplex PCR; TCRdb holds only in-frame clones, not every one. The sample holds 300,000 to 350,000 clones, about nine tenths seen once. Sequencing was done on a sample of PBMCs or T cells enriched from blood (not recorded which). The origin of the receptors is a woman in her thirties who had been exposed to COVID-19. Both conserved end residues are part of each CDR3. Each record gives: V gene, D gene, J gene, clone size, CDR3 DNA, CDR3 protein. A D gene is named only where the DNA matches it firmly. Size is omitted from some rows. Given values are once, few, many or a class for expanded clones.

v_gene: TRBV15; d_gene: TRBD2; j_gene: TRBJ2-1; abundance: -; CDR3nt: TGTGCCACCAGCAGAGATCGGACTAGCGGACACAATGAGCAGTTCTTC; CDR3aa: CATSRDRTSGHNEQFF
v_gene: TRBV28; d_gene: TRBD2; j_gene: TRBJ2-7; abundance: -; CDR3nt: TGTGCCAGCATCCCCAAGGTAGCGGGAGGCCTCTACGAGCAGTACTTC; CDR3aa: CASIPKVAGGLYEQYF
v_gene: TRBV7-9; d_gene: TRBD1; j_gene: TRBJ2-5; abundance: -; CDR3nt: TGTGCCAGCATCGAGGGACAGTACGAAGAGACCCAGTACTTC; CDR3aa: CASIEGQYEETQYF
v_gene: TRBV7-9; d_gene: TRBD1; j_gene: TRBJ1-2; abundance: once; CDR3nt: TGTGCCAGCAGCTCTAGCTCCGGGACAGGGGTCGGCTACACCTTC; CDR3aa: CASSSSSGTGVGYTF
v_gene: TRBV28; d_gene: -; j_gene: TRBJ1-6; abundance: -; CDR3nt: TGTGCCAGCAGCCCAGGGGCCTCCTATAATTCACCCCTCCACTTT; CDR3aa: CASSPGASYNSPLHF
v_gene: TRBV4-2; d_gene: -; j_gene: TRBJ1-6; abundance: -; CDR3nt: TGTGCCAGCAGCCAAGAGAGTGAACTATATAATTCACCCCTCCACTTT; CDR3aa: CASSQESELYNSPLHF
v_gene: TRBV28; d_gene: -; j_gene: TRBJ1-2; abundance: -; CDR3nt: TGTGCCAGCCGACTATATGGCTACACCTTC; CDR3aa: CASRLYGYTF
v_gene: TRBV19; d_gene: TRBD2; j_gene: TRBJ2-1; abundance: -; CDR3nt: TGTGCCAGTAGGACTTCAAGACTAGCGGGAGAGCCACTGTTCTTC; CDR3aa: CASRTSRLAGEPLFF
v_gene: TRBV6-5; d_gene: TRBD1; j_gene: TRBJ1-1; abundance: -; CDR3nt: TGTGCCAGCAGTTACTCGACCAGGACAGGGAACACTGAAGCTTTCTTT; CDR3aa: CASSYSTRTGNTEAFF
v_gene: TRBV28; d_gene: TRBD1; j_gene: TRBJ2-7; abundance: -; CDR3nt: TGTGCCAGCAGTACCCCCCCGGGACAGGGGGCGCAATCCTACGAGCAGTACTTC; CDR3aa: CASSTPPGQGAQSYEQYF
v_gene: TRBV5-1; d_gene: -; j_gene: TRBJ1-1; abundance: -; CDR3nt: TGCGCCAGCAGTCTGGGGGGGATTGAAGCTTTCTTT; CDR3aa: CASSLGGIEAFF
v_gene: TRBV24-1; d_gene: TRBD1; j_gene: TRBJ1-4; abundance: -; CDR3nt: TGTGCCACCAGTGATTTCACCGGGACAGGGAACGAAAAACTGTTTTTT; CDR3aa: CATSDFTGTGNEKLFF
v_gene: TRBV4-1; d_gene: TRBD2; j_gene: TRBJ2-7; abundance: -; CDR3nt: TGCGCCAGCAGCCAAGAAGGGCACACCAGAATAAGCGGGAGTTATCCGTACGAGCAGTACTTC; CDR3aa: CASSQEGHTRISGSYPYEQYF
v_gene: TRBV14; d_gene: -; j_gene: TRBJ2-1; abundance: -; CDR3nt: TGTGCCAGCAGCCACACCAGGAAGAGCTCCTACAATGAGCAGTTCTTC; CDR3aa: CASSHTRKSSYNEQFF
v_gene: TRBV18; d_gene: -; j_gene: TRBJ1-1; abundance: -; CDR3nt: TGTGCCAGCTCACCACTCCGGGAGGTGAACACTGAAGCTTTCTTT; CDR3aa: CASSPLREVNTEAFF
v_gene: TRBV13; d_gene: -; j_gene: TRBJ1-2; abundance: -; CDR3nt: TGTGCCAGCAGCTCCGCCTCGGGGATATGGGGCTACACCTTC; CDR3aa: CASSSASGIWGYTF
v_gene: TRBV4-2; d_gene: -; j_gene: TRBJ2-7; abundance: -; CDR3nt: TGTGCCAGCAGCCAAGGATCAGACGTCGGGTCCTACGAGCAGTACTTC; CDR3aa: CASSQGSDVGSYEQYF
v_gene: TRBV2; d_gene: TRBD1; j_gene: TRBJ1-5; abundance: -; CDR3nt: TGTGCCAGCAGTGGATGGGGGACAGTGGAGCAGCCCCAGCATTTT; CDR3aa: CASSGWGTVEQPQHF
v_gene: TRBV27; d_gene: TRBD2; j_gene: TRBJ2-1; abundance: -; CDR3nt: TGTGCCAGCAGTTTTGGGCTAGCGGGATGGGGCTCCTACAATGAGCAGTTCTTC; CDR3aa: CASSFGLAGWGSYNEQFF
v_gene: TRBV24-1; d_gene: TRBD1; j_gene: TRBJ1-1; abundance: -; CDR3nt: TGTGCCACCCGGGACAGGGGAAACACTGAAGCTTTCTTT; CDR3aa: CATRDRGNTEAFF
v_gene: TRBV10-3; d_gene: -; j_gene: TRBJ2-5; abundance: -; CDR3nt: TGTGCCATCAGTGCCCGGGAAGGAGAGACCCAGTACTTC; CDR3aa: CAISAREGETQYF
v_gene: TRBV10-3; d_gene: TRBD1; j_gene: TRBJ2-7; abundance: few; CDR3nt: TGTGCCATCAGTGAGTCGGGACAGGGGCCCCTGAGGAACTTC; CDR3aa: CAISESGQGPLRNF
v_gene: TRBV19; d_gene: TRBD2; j_gene: TRBJ2-2; abundance: -; CDR3nt: TGTGCCAGTAGTATATGGACTAGCGAGAACACCGGGGAGCTGTTTTTT; CDR3aa: CASSIWTSENTGELFF
v_gene: TRBV19; d_gene: -; j_gene: TRBJ1-2; abundance: -; CDR3nt: TGTGCCAGTAGTATCGCACTTAACTATGGCTACACCTTC; CDR3aa: CASSIALNYGYTF
v_gene: TRBV5-1; d_gene: -; j_gene: TRBJ2-3; abundance: -; CDR3nt: TGCGCCAGCAGCCGGTTAGATAGCACAGATACGCAGTATTTT; CDR3aa: CASSRLDSTDTQYF
v_gene: TRBV27; d_gene: -; j_gene: TRBJ2-5; abundance: -; CDR3nt: TGTGCCAGCAGTTCGCGGCGGCTAAACCAAGAGACCCAGTACTTC; CDR3aa: CASSSRRLNQETQYF
v_gene: TRBV10-1; d_gene: -; j_gene: TRBJ2-1; abundance: -; CDR3nt: TGCGCCAGCAGTGACGGACAGAGCTCCTACAATGAGCAGTTCTTC; CDR3aa: CASSDGQSSYNEQFF
v_gene: TRBV12-3/TRBV12-4; d_gene: -; j_gene: TRBJ1-4; abundance: -; CDR3nt: TGTGCCAGCAGTTGGACAGATGAAAAACTGTTTTTT; CDR3aa: CASSWTDEKLFF
v_gene: TRBV3-1/TRBV3-2; d_gene: -; j_gene: TRBJ2-1; abundance: -; CDR3nt: TGTGCCAGCAGCCAATTATATGAGCAGTTCTTC; CDR3aa: CASSQLYEQFF
v_gene: TRBV11-3; d_gene: TRBD2; j_gene: TRBJ2-1; abundance: -; CDR3nt: TGTGCCAGCAGCTCTGTACCTAGCGGGAGTTATGAGCAGTTCTTC; CDR3aa: CASSSVPSGSYEQFF
v_gene: TRBV6-5; d_gene: TRBD1; j_gene: TRBJ1-1; abundance: -; CDR3nt: TGTGCCAGCAGTTACCTAGGACAGGGGAACACTGAAGCTTTCTTT; CDR3aa: CASSYLGQGNTEAFF
v_gene: TRBV9; d_gene: TRBD2; j_gene: TRBJ2-1; abundance: -; CDR3nt: TGTGCCAGCAGCGTGACCGGGACTAGCGGGAGCAATGAGCAGTTCTTC; CDR3aa: CASSVTGTSGSNEQFF
v_gene: TRBV18; d_gene: TRBD1; j_gene: TRBJ1-2; abundance: -; CDR3nt: TGTGCCAGCTCACCAGGACAGGAGAACTATGGCTACACCTTC; CDR3aa: CASSPGQENYGYTF